This T cell receptor (beta chain) was profiled in a study of molecular identifiers for immune sequencing clone quantification (dated by TCRdb to between 2018 and 2020). Notes on the research overall: For a replicate experiment, RNA from around 20,000 or 100,000 naive CD8 T cells was divided into five aliquots, of which four were sequenced. The study was a methods study using CD8 T cells to benchmark molecular-identifier clustering-based TCR repertoire sequencing (MIDCIRS) and TCR RNA copy counting.

The method was PCR. Sequenced on an Illumina HiSeq 4000. Preparation of bulk TCR libraries followed a previously described approach, with the TCR primers listed in Table S5. The Qiagen AllPrep DNA/RNA kit was used to purify total RNA. Before analysis, reads from multiple sequencing runs of the same library were pooled. Turning to the authors' computational methods: Reads were retained only if an exact TCR constant sequence was present, and the retained reads were trimmed to 150 nt and grouped according to their 12-nt molecular barcodes. Reads inside each barcode group were sub-clustered using a 15% Levenshtein threshold, and a quality-weighted consensus sequence was constructed for each RNA molecule. Non-functional sequences were excluded, and lower-count sequences lying one edit away from another sequence were also excluded. Based on fitting two negative binomial distributions, any barcode sub-cluster with under 20% of the maximum read count was discarded. TCRdb reprocessed the public reads (quality trimming at Q25 with fastp, clone calling with MiXCR) and kept in-frame beta chains. Under each unique CDR3 protein, matching rows form one entry showing the most common genes and DNA. The V and J calls reflect TCRdb's pipeline rather than the authors' work. The sample yields around 470,000 distinct CDR3 sequences; about a fifth were counted once. The ten most abundant clones make up 0.84% of the sample.

Naive CD8 T cell libraries were made from about 21,000 to 970,000 sorted cells using 10%, 30% or 50% of purified RNA. Naive CD8 T cells, defined as CD8+CD4-CCR7+CD45RA+, were FACS-sorted into RLT Plus buffer on a BD FACSAria II. Ten to eleven TCR copies' worth of Jurkat RNA were spiked into about 19,000-1,100,000 naive CD8 T cell samples to test detection sensitivity. CD8 T cells were enriched with RosetteSep CD8+ T Cell Enrichment Cocktail and Ficoll-Paque, followed by ACK red cell lysis. Based on the germline V gene, the CDR1 and CDR2 sequences are SGHAT and FQNNGV. Counted from cysteine to phenylalanine, this CDR3 has 12 amino acids. Only the CDR3 region is kept as DNA, spanning 36 bases read in frame from base 1. The germline ends are 7 bases apart after V is trimmed by 2 bases and J by 5 bases. Many counts were recorded for this clonotype. The specificity of this receptor is unknown. No base quality information exists; no much larger clone differs at one position.

General study outcomes and caveats: Identical TCR molecules sharing a barcode could cause highly expanded clone sizes to be underestimated. Modeling gave about 3 recovered TCR RNA copies per cell versus approximately 10 by digital PCR, implying around 33% capture efficiency. Spiked-in Jurkat TCR RNA (approximately eleven copies' worth), which is not part of the donor repertoire, was contained in the naive libraries. Even against a background of 800,000 to 1,000,000 naive CD8 T cells, spiked-in Jurkat TCR RNA amounting to a single cell's worth was reported to be detectable. In CMV-specific effector cells, clones with more than 20 RNA copies accounted for over 99% of molecules, whereas in naive cells such clones accounted for under 1%. Without barcode sub-clustering, chimeric consensus sequences inflated TCR diversity; chimeras reached as high as 47%.

The sample was naive CD8+ T cells from blood, with Jurkat cell RNA spiked in. The sample's cell subset or site label, in plain terms: FACS-sorted CD8+CD4-CCR7+CD45RA+ naive T cells. The chain links TRBV11-2 with TRBJ2-7; perhaps TRBD1 is the D gene, with 5 bases matching. This clonotype originated in a human donor in good health. Some libraries in this study had Jurkat cell RNA spiked in. The CDR3 protein is CASSLQGHEQYF. The DNA is as follows: TGTGCCAGCAGCTTACAGGGCCACGAGCAGTACTTC.